These 2 T cell receptor beta chains originate from one sample sequenced in a study of OX40 agonist ivuxolimab in advanced cancers. Library prep was done by the immunoSEQ multiplex PCR assay. TCRdb holds this immuneACCESS table with in-frame rearrangements only. Some clones are missing; in checked studies, unresolved V genes explain under half, and the rest has no known cause. The sample yields tens of thousands of clones; around 90% were counted once. The ten largest clones represent roughly 53% of the sample. This material consisted of CD4+ or CD8+ T cells sorted from blood, taken in a trial of the OX40 agonist ivuxolimab. Receptors originate from an adult with an advanced solid tumor such as melanoma, head and neck, liver or kidney cancer.

The CDR3 sequence: CASSIDRGVDNEQFF. CDR3 bases: TGTGCCAGTAGTATAGACCGGGGGGTTGACAATGAGCAGTTCTTC. V and J are TRBV19 and TRBJ2-1; 7 bases are a match to TRBD2. The V gene end was trimmed by 0 bases and the J gene end by 5 bases; junction bases not matched to a gene: 4. CDR1 and CDR2 from the germline V gene are LNHDA and SQIVND (reference sequence). CDR3 length: 15 residues.

This clone showed up just once. The V call is TRBV6-4, the J call TRBJ2-1; 10 bases fit TRBD1. CDR1 and CDR2 (germline): MRHNA, SNTAGT. This CDR3 comprises 15 residues. V gave up 4 bases and J gave up 6 bases; unmatched junction bases: 6. The CDR3 is CASSVGTGARNEQFF. CDR3 sequence (DNA): TGTGCCAGCAGTGTAGGGACAGGGGCCCGCAATGAGCAGTTCTTC.